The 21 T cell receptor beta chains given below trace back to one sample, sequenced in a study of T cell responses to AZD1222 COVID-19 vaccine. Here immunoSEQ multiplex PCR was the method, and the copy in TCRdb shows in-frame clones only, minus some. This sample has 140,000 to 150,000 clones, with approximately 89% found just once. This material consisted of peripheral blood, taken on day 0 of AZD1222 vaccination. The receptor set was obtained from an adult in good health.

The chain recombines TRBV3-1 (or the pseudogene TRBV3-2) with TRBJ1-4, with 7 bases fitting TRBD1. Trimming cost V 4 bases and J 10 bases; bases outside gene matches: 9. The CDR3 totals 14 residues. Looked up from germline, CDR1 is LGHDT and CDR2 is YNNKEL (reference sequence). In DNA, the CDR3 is TGTGCCAGCAGCCCGCAGACAGGGAGTGCAAAACTGTTTTTT. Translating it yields CASSPQTGSAKLFF.

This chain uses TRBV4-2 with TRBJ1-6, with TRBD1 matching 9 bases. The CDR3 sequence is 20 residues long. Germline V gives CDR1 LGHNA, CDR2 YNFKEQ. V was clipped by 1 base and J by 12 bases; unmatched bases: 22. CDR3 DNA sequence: TGTGCCAGCAGCCAAGTCCCGGGACAGGGTTCTACGTTCAGGGTTCTACCCCTCCACTTT. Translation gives CASSQVPGQGSTFRVLPLHF.

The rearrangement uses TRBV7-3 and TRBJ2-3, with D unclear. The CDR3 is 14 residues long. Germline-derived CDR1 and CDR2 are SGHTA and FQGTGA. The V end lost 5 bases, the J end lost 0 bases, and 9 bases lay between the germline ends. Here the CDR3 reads CASSPSPSTDTQYF. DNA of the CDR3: TGTGCCAGCAGCCCATCCCCAAGCACAGATACGCAGTATTTT.

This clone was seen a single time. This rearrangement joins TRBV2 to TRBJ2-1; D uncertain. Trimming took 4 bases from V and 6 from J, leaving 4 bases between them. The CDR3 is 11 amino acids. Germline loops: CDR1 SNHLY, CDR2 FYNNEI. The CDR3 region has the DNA TGTGCCAGCAGTGTTTTCAATGAGCAGTTCTTC. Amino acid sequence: CASSVFNEQFF.

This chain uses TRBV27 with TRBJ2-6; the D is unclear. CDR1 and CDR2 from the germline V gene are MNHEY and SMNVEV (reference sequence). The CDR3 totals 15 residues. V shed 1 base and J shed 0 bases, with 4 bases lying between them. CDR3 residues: CASSLFASGANVLTF. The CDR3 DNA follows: TGTGCCAGCAGTTTATTCGCCTCTGGGGCCAACGTCCTGACTTTC.

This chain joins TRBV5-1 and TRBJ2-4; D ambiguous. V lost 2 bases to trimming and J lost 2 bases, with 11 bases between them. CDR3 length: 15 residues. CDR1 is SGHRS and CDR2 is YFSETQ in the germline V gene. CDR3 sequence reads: CASSLTSITKNIQYF. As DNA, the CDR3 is TGCGCCAGCAGCTTAACGTCTATAACCAAAAACATTCAGTACTTC.

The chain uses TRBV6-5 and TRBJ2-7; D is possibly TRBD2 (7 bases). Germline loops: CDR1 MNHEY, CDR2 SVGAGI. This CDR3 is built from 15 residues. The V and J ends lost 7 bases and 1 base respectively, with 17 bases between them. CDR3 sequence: CASNGRGAGSYEQYF. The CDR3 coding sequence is TGTGCCAGCAACGGCCGGGGGGCTGGTTCCTACGAGCAGTACTTC.

The CDR3 region is CASSSSTGFLQPQHF. Written as DNA, the CDR3 is TGTGCCAGCAGCTCATCGACAGGGTTCCTCCAGCCCCAGCATTTT. This chain joins TRBV7-2 and TRBJ1-5, with 7 bases aligning to TRBD1. CDR3 length equals 15 residues. J gave up 7 bases and V 4 bases, and 10 bases lay outside the gene matches. Germline assignment: CDR1 SGHTA and CDR2 FQGNSA.

CDR3 in DNA: TGCGCCAGCGGGGGTAGTATGAACACTGAAGCTTTCTTT. Translated, it gives CASGGSMNTEAFF. The V call is TRBV5-1, the J call TRBJ1-1, with D perhaps matching TRBD1 (5 bases). Germline loops: CDR1 SGHRS, CDR2 YFSETQ. The CDR3 consists of 13 residues. V was cut by 7 bases and J by 0 bases, with 10 bases left in between.

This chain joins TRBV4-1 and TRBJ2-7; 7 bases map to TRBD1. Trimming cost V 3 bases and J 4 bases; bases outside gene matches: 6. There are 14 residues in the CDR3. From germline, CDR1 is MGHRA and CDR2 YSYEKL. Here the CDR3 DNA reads TGCGCCAGCAGCCACAGGACAGGAAAGTACGAGCAGTACTTC. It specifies CASSHRTGKYEQYF.

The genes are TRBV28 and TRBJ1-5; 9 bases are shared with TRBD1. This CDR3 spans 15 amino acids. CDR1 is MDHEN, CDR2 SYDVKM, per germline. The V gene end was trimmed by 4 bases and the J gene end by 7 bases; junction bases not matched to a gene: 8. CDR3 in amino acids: CASSSPGQGGQPQHF. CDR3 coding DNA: TGTGCCAGCAGTTCTCCGGGACAGGGAGGACAGCCCCAGCATTTT.

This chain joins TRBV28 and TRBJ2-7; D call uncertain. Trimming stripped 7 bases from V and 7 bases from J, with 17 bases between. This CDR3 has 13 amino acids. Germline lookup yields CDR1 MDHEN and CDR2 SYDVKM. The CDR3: CASTPKYEVEQYF. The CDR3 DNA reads TGTGCCAGCACCCCCAAGTACGAGGTGGAGCAGTACTTC.

CDR3 coding DNA: TGTGCCAGCTCACCAGAGAGTAACTATGGCTACACCTTC. The encoded protein is CASSPESNYGYTF. The rearrangement joins TRBV18 to TRBJ1-2, with D unresolved. This CDR3 is built from 13 residues. Germline lookup yields CDR1 KGHSH and CDR2 LQKENI. Trimming took off 2 bases at V and 1 base at J, with 5 bases between the two ends.

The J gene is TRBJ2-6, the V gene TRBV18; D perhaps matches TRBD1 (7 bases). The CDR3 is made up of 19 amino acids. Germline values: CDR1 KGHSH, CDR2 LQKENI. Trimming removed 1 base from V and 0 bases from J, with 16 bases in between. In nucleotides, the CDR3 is TGTGCCAGCTCACCACGTAACGCAGGGGGGAGCTCTGGGGCCAACGTCCTGACTTTC. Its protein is CASSPRNAGGSSGANVLTF.

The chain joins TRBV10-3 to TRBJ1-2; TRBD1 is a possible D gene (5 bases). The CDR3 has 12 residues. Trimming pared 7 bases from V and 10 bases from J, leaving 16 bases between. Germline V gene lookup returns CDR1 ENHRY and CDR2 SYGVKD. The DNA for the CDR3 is TGTGCCATCAACACCCCGGGGGTCATCTACACCTTC. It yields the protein CAINTPGVIYTF.

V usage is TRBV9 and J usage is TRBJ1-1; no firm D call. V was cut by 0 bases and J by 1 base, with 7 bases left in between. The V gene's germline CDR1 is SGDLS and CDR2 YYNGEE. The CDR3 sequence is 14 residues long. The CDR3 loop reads CASSVAVANTEAFF. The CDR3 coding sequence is TGTGCCAGCAGCGTAGCGGTAGCGAACACTGAAGCTTTCTTT. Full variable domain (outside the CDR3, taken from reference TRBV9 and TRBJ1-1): DSGVTQTPKHLITATGQRVTLRCSPRSGDLSVYWYQQSLDQGLQFLIQYYNGEERAKGNILERFSAQQFPDLHSELNLSSLELGDSALYFCASSVAVANTEAFFGQGTRLTVV.

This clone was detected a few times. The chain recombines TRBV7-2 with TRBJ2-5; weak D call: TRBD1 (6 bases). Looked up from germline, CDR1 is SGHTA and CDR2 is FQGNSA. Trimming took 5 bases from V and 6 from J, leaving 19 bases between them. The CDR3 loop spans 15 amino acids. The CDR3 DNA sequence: TGTGCCAGCAGCCCCCCCCTGGACAGTCCGCAGACCCAGTACTTC. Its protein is CASSPPLDSPQTQYF.

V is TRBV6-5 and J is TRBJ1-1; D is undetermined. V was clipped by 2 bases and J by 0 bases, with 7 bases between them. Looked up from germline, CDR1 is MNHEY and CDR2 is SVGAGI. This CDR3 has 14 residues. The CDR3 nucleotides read TGTGCCAGCAGTTACGGTGGGGTGAACACTGAAGCTTTCTTT. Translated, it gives CASSYGGVNTEAFF.

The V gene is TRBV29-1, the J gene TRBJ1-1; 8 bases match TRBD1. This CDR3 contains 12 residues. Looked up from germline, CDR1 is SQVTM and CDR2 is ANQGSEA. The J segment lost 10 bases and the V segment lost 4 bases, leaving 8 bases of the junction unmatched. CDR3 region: CSVVEQGGSAFF. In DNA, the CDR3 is TGCAGCGTTGTGGAACAGGGGGGTTCAGCTTTCTTT.

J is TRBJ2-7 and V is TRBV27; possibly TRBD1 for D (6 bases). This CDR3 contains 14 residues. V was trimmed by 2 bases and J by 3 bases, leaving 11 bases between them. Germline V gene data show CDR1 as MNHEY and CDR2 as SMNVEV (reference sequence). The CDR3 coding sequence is TGTGCCAGCAGTTTAGGGGGACATCGCTACGAGCAGTACTTC. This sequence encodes CASSLGGHRYEQYF.

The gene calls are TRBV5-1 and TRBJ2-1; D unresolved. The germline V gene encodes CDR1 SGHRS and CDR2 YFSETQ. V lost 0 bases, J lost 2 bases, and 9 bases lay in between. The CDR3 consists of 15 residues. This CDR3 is CASSLAGQTYNEQFF. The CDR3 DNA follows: TGCGCCAGCAGCTTGGCCGGGCAAACCTACAATGAGCAGTTCTTC.